The rows below give T cell receptor beta chains drawn from one sample of a study of T cell responses to AZD1222 COVID-19 vaccine. The method was immunoSEQ multiplex PCR; TCRdb's version includes in-frame clones alone and lacks a portion of them. The sample yields roughly 150,000 clones, roughly 89% seen once. The sequences come from peripheral blood, collected on day 0 of AZD1222 vaccination. Every receptor here comes from an adult in good health. The conserved cysteine and the conserved F or W are not part of the CDR3 here. Size values are once, few and many counts, or a class for expanded clones, and some rows have none.

V	size	CDR3
TRBV27	NA	ASSPDKRVNEQY
TRBV18	NA	ASSKGQTYEQY
TRBV6-5	NA	ASSYSPGAEKLF
TRBV2	NA	ASSANGDTQY
TRBV2	NA	ASSEFRMPAGYT
TRBV27	NA	ASSLPRDRPNYEQY
TRBV28	NA	ASSSLAVTTDTQY
TRBV19	NA	ATADRLDQPQH
TRBV6-5	NA	ASSPRDLSYEQY
TRBV3-1/TRBV3-2	NA	ASSPSLASEQF
TRBV29-1	NA	SVKAGGPYNEQF
TRBV2	NA	ASISEITDTQY
TRBV5-4	NA	ASSSTSGRSETQY
TRBV25-1	NA	ASSGGGLGDYT
TRBV28	NA	ASSGQGVLETAEETQY
TRBV16	NA	ASSQQFSDGEQF
TRBV6-4	once	ASSVGRNTDTQY
TRBV5-1	once	ASSLARRGQTAEQF
TRBV5-4	NA	ASSSPETQY
TRBV24-1	NA	ATHPFDRRKVSGANVLT
TRBV7-2	NA	ASSSPLDGTIAATQY
TRBV4-3	NA	ASSPSGRAGTDTQY
TRBV9	NA	ASSERGGEVEKLF
TRBV19	NA	ASSPRQYTDTQY
TRBV9	NA	ASSVSWEGNYEQY
TRBV10-3	NA	AIRAGEAYNEQF
TRBV7-9	NA	ASSRPGFSDTEAF